These 32 T cell receptor beta chains originate from one sample sequenced in a study of blood T cell repertoires in COVID-19. Using immunoSEQ multiplex PCR, the repertoire was profiled, and TCRdb retains in-frame clones only, with some absent. The profile shows around 200,000 clones, over 75% of them singletons. Sequencing input: peripheral blood. Receptors were obtained from a person aged 65-85 years with COVID-19, enrolled during active disease.

The chain combines TRBV13 with TRBJ2-1; 14 bases fit TRBD2. The CDR3 extends over 20 amino acids. Germline loops: CDR1 PRHDT, CDR2 FYEKMQ (reference sequence). Unmatched junction bases numbered 20, after V lost 5 bases and J lost 8 bases. This chain's CDR3 is CASSHDYGLAGGFSNYEQFF. Written as DNA, the CDR3 is TGTGCCAGCAGCCACGATTATGGACTAGCGGGGGGATTCTCTAATTATGAGCAGTTCTTC.

The chain recombines TRBV7-2 with TRBJ1-1; weak D call: TRBD1 (5 bases). V was clipped by 3 bases and J by 3 bases, with 8 bases between them. This CDR3 comprises 13 residues. CDR1 is SGHTA, CDR2 FQGNSA, per germline. The CDR3 loop reads CASSLDIYTEAFF. For the CDR3, the DNA is TGTGCCAGCAGCTTGGACATCTACACTGAAGCTTTCTTT.

This clone occurred once. The same CDR3 also results from other DNA sequences found in this sample. The chain links TRBV11-2 to TRBJ2-7, with D maybe TRBD2 (5 bases). The CDR3 totals 11 residues. Per germline, CDR1 SGHAT and CDR2 FQNNGV. The germline V and J ends were trimmed by 5 bases and 4 bases, with 6 bases remaining between them. The CDR3, as DNA: TGTGCCAGCAGCCGCGGGTACGAGCAGTACTTC. Amino acid sequence: CASSRGYEQYF.

The chain links TRBV2 to TRBJ2-1, with 13 bases fitting TRBD2. V shed 6 bases and J 8 bases; nucleotides not matched to a gene: 4. Germline-derived CDR1 and CDR2 are SNHLY and FYNNEI. The CDR3 runs to 14 residues. The CDR3 region has the DNA TGTGCCAGCAGCAGGACTAGCGGGAGCGATGAGCAGTTCTTC. Translating it yields CASSRTSGSDEQFF.

The genes are TRBV27 and TRBJ1-1, with D perhaps matching TRBD1 (6 bases). From germline, CDR1 is MNHEY and CDR2 SMNVEV (reference sequence). V lost 1 base to trimming and J lost 4 bases, with 10 bases between them. CDR3 length: 14 residues. CDR3 protein: CASSLYRAGTEAFF. The CDR3 coding sequence is TGTGCCAGCAGTTTATACAGGGCTGGCACTGAAGCTTTCTTT.

V is TRBV7-9 and J is TRBJ2-3, with 7 bases matching TRBD1. This CDR3 has 14 amino acids. V lost 11 bases, J lost 3 bases, and 11 bases stayed unmatched. The germline V gene has CDR1 SEHNR and CDR2 FQNEAQ (reference sequence). The CDR3 nucleotides read TGTGCCCTTCAAAAGGGGGCGCGGACAGATACGCAGTATTTT. This gives the protein CALQKGARTDTQYF.

The chain recombines TRBV19 with TRBJ2-7, with 7 nucleotides matching TRBD1. Germline V gene data show CDR1 as LNHDA and CDR2 as SQIVND (reference sequence). V lost 6 bases and J lost 0; bases outside the gene matches: 8. CDR3 length: 15 residues. The DNA of the CDR3 is TGTGCCAGTAGACTAAGACAGGGCCTCTCCTACGAGCAGTACTTC. Amino acids: CASRLRQGLSYEQYF.

The CDR3 coding sequence is TGCGCCAGCAGCCTGGGACGGACTCAAGAGACCCAGTACTTC. Translating gives CASSLGRTQETQYF. V usage is TRBV5-1 and J usage is TRBJ2-5; D tentatively reads TRBD1 or TRBD2 (5 bases each). Germline assignment: CDR1 SGHRS and CDR2 YFSETQ. The CDR3 runs to 14 residues. The V gene lost 4 bases and the J gene lost 2 bases, with 12 bases spanning the gap.

The chain combines TRBV28 with TRBJ2-5; D is uncertain. The CDR3 covers 11 residues. The germline V gene encodes CDR1 MDHEN and CDR2 SYDVKM. Trimming left V 6 bases short and J 4 bases short, with 6 bases between. This CDR3 is CASSRRETQYF. Here the CDR3 DNA reads TGTGCCAGCAGCCGTAGAGAGACCCAGTACTTC.

The genes are TRBV4-3 and TRBJ2-1; a possible D gene is TRBD2 (7 bases). The CDR3 sequence is 17 residues long. Germline lookup yields CDR1 LGHNA and CDR2 YSLEER. With 1 base removed from V and 9 bases from J, the gap between germline ends came to 22 bases. The CDR3 loop reads CASSQGTGGHTNSEQFF. The CDR3 DNA reads TGCGCCAGCAGCCAAGGGACGGGGGGCCACACCAATTCTGAGCAGTTCTTC.

Details on this clone: Relative to the germline gene, one junction end is altered; a read error may explain this. The chain employs TRBV18 and TRBJ1-2, with D perhaps TRBD1 (5 bases). The CDR3 length is 14 residues. Looked up from germline, CDR1 is KGHSH and CDR2 is LQKENI. The CDR3 sequence is CASSPSGGNDGYTF. The CDR3, as DNA: TGTGCCAGCTCCCCGTCGGGGGGTAACGATGGCTACACCTTC.

The gene calls are TRBV6-2 or TRBV6-3 and TRBJ2-7; a possible D gene is TRBD1 (6 bases). V was trimmed by 4 bases and J by 0 bases, leaving 16 bases between them. The V gene's germline CDR1 is MNHEY and CDR2 SVGEGT. CDR3 length: 16 amino acids. CDR3 in DNA: TGTGCCAGCAGTTTCCTAGGACAGCTCCGCTCCTACGAGCAGTACTTC. As protein: CASSFLGQLRSYEQYF.

The chain carries TRBV13 and TRBJ1-1, with a possible D match to TRBD1 (5 bases). Germline V gene data show CDR1 as PRHDT and CDR2 as FYEKMQ (reference sequence). V dropped 1 base and J dropped 0 bases, with 9 bases sitting between them. The CDR3 is 15 residues long. CDR3 loop: CASSLEGRVNTEAFF. CDR3 DNA sequence: TGTGCCAGCAGCTTAGAGGGCAGGGTGAACACTGAAGCTTTCTTT. Complete variable domain (other parts from reference TRBV13 and TRBJ1-1): AAGVIQSPRHLIKEKRETATLKCYPIPRHDTVYWYQQGPGQDPQFLISFYEKMQSDKGSIPDRFSAQQFSDYHSELNMSSLELGDSALYFCASSLEGRVNTEAFFGQGTRLTVV.

The V call is TRBV5-5, the J call TRBJ1-2; D gene unclear. V was pared by 0 bases and J by 7 bases, with 10 bases between. This CDR3 is 13 amino acids long. Germline assignment: CDR1 SGHKS and CDR2 YYEKEE (reference sequence). The CDR3 protein is CASSLELMAGYTF. DNA for the CDR3: TGTGCCAGCAGCTTGGAGTTGATGGCTGGCTACACCTTC.

This chain links TRBV7-9 with TRBJ2-5, with TRBD1 matching over 7 bases. The V segment lost 2 bases and the J segment 1 base; nucleotides outside the gene matches: 7. Looked up from germline, CDR1 is SEHNR and CDR2 is FQNEAQ (reference sequence). This CDR3 region has 16 residues. CDR3: CASSLLGTAIQETQYF. CDR3 coding DNA: TGTGCCAGCAGCTTACTCGGGACAGCTATCCAAGAGACCCAGTACTTC.

This clone showed up just once. This rearrangement joins TRBV5-1 to TRBJ2-2; no firm D call. The germline V gene has CDR1 SGHRS and CDR2 YFSETQ. This CDR3 spans 14 amino acids. Between the trimmed V and J ends, which lost 2 bases and 2 bases, there was a span of 7 bases. The CDR3 here is CASSLAPNTGELFF. The CDR3 coding sequence is TGCGCCAGCAGCTTAGCGCCAAACACCGGGGAGCTGTTTTTT.

The rearrangement uses TRBV15 and TRBJ2-1; D may be TRBD2 (6 bases). V gave up 0 bases and J gave up 6 bases, with 12 bases separating them. The length of the CDR3 is 15 residues. CDR1 is LNHNV, CDR2 YYDKDF, per germline (reference sequence). CDR3 protein: CATSRDRGTLNEQFF. CDR3 coding DNA: TGTGCCACCAGCAGAGATCGGGGGACTCTCAATGAGCAGTTCTTC. The entire variable domain, with the rest obtained from reference TRBV15 and TRBJ2-1, is as follows: DAMVIQNPRYQVTQFGKPVTLSCSQTLNHNVMYWYQQKSSQAPKLLFHYYDKDFNNEADTPDNFQSRRPNTSFCFLDIRSPGLGDTAMYLCATSRDRGTLNEQFFGPGTRLTVL.

The J gene is TRBJ1-1, the V gene TRBV30, with D possibly TRBD1 on 5 matching bases. The V gene's germline CDR1 is GTSNPN and CDR2 SVGIG (reference sequence). Trimming cost V 2 bases and J 5 bases, with 15 bases left between them. CDR3 length equals 14 residues. The CDR3 DNA reads TGTGCCTGGAGTACAATCCAGGGTTTTACTGAAGCTTTCTTT. Translating gives CAWSTIQGFTEAFF.

The V call is TRBV11-2, the J call TRBJ2-7, with D hard to call. CDR1 and CDR2 (germline): SGHAT, FQNNGV. The V gene lost 5 bases and the J gene lost 2 bases, with 4 bases spanning the gap. The CDR3 length is 11 residues. The CDR3 region is CASSPAYEQYF. CDR3 coding DNA: TGTGCCAGCAGCCCCGCCTACGAGCAGTACTTC.

CDR3 residues: CASSVGNSGTDTQYF. CDR3 coding DNA: TGTGCCAGCAGCGTAGGGAATAGCGGCACAGATACGCAGTATTTT. The rearrangement links TRBV9 to TRBJ2-3; D is perhaps TRBD2 (5 bases). Trimming cost V 0 bases and J 1 base, with 9 bases left between them. Germline CDR1 SGDLS, CDR2 YYNGEE. The CDR3 runs to 15 residues.

The chain joins TRBV3-1 (or the pseudogene TRBV3-2) to TRBJ2-2; D gene unclear. CDR3 length equals 13 residues. V lost 2 bases to trimming and J lost 4 bases, with 5 bases between them. Germline V gene data show CDR1 as LGHDT and CDR2 as YNNKEL (reference sequence). The CDR3 spells CASSQYSTGELFF. The CDR3 DNA sequence: TGTGCCAGCAGCCAATACAGCACCGGGGAGCTGTTTTTT.

The genes are TRBV5-1 and TRBJ2-7, with TRBD2 matching 8 bases. CDR1 is SGHRS, CDR2 YFSETQ, per germline. The CDR3 has 14 amino acids. Losses at the gene ends were 4 bases for V and 5 bases for J; bases not matched to a gene: 8. CDR3 in DNA: TGCGCCAGCAGCCCCGGGGGGGGGAGACACGAGCAGTACTTC. Translated: CASSPGGGRHEQYF.

This clone occurred a few times. The chain recombines TRBV30 with TRBJ1-1; D is ambiguous. Germline V gives CDR1 GTSNPN, CDR2 SVGIG (reference sequence). V was shortened by 0 bases and J by 3 bases, with 14 bases between the two germline ends. The CDR3 spans 15 residues. The CDR3 nucleotides read TGTGCCTGGAGTGTCGGGCGGACGGGATACACTGAAGCTTTCTTT. It specifies CAWSVGRTGYTEAFF. Variable domain in full (rest from reference TRBV30 and TRBJ1-1): SQTIHQWPATLVQPVGSPLSLECTVEGTSNPNLYWYRQAAGRGLQLLFYSVGIGQISSEVPQNLSASRPQDRQFILSSKKLLLSDSGFYLCAWSVGRTGYTEAFFGQGTRLTVV.

CDR3 protein: CASSLGLQETQYF. For the CDR3, the DNA is TGTGCCAGCAGTCTTGGCTTGCAAGAGACCCAGTACTTC. The rearrangement uses TRBV5-5 and TRBJ2-5, with no clear D. Looked up from germline, CDR1 is SGHKS and CDR2 is YYEKEE (reference sequence). There are 13 residues in the CDR3. Trimming cost V 5 bases and J 2 bases, with 10 bases left between them.

This sequence joins TRBV11-2 and TRBJ1-1; tentatively, D is TRBD1 (6 bases). V lost 3 bases to trimming and J lost 5 bases, with 7 bases between them. The CDR3 totals 12 residues. Germline V gene sequence: CDR1 SGHAT, CDR2 FQNNGV. The CDR3 reads CASSFGQTEAFF. In nucleotides, the CDR3 is TGTGCCAGCAGCTTCGGACAGACTGAAGCTTTCTTT.

The V and J genes are TRBV6-2 or TRBV6-3 and TRBJ2-1; possibly TRBD2 for D (6 bases). This CDR3 contains 13 residues. With 0 bases removed from V and 6 bases from J, the gap between germline ends came to 6 bases. Germline V gene lookup returns CDR1 MNHEY and CDR2 SVGEGT. The CDR3: CASSYSSGNEQFF. The CDR3 DNA reads TGTGCCAGCAGTTACTCTAGCGGCAATGAGCAGTTCTTC.

This chain joins TRBV5-1 and TRBJ2-7, with unresolved D. CDR1 is SGHRS and CDR2 is YFSETQ in the germline V gene. V shed 1 base and J shed 6 bases, with 11 bases lying between them. CDR3 size: 13 residues. This CDR3 reads CASSLHVGVEQYF. The CDR3 bases are TGCGCCAGCAGCTTGCATGTGGGCGTCGAGCAGTACTTC.

This clone was seen only a few times. The V and J genes are TRBV2 and TRBJ1-1; 9 positions agree with TRBD1. The germline CDR1 and CDR2 sequences are SNHLY and FYNNEI. This CDR3 spans 13 amino acids. V was clipped by 7 bases and J by 4 bases; unmatched bases: 4. CDR3 sequence: CASMEDRGTEAFF. CDR3 in DNA: TGTGCCAGCATGGAGGACAGGGGCACTGAAGCTTTCTTT.

DNA of the CDR3: TGTGCCAGCAGTCGAGGACAGGGGGGATTTGAAACGCAGTATTTT. Encoded protein: CASSRGQGGFETQYF. The genes are TRBV27 and TRBJ2-3, with TRBD1 matching over 10 bases. The length of the CDR3 is 15 residues. Germline V gene lookup returns CDR1 MNHEY and CDR2 SMNVEV (reference sequence). J gave up 9 bases and V 5 bases, and 11 bases lay outside the gene matches.

The chain couples TRBV27 to TRBJ1-2; a possible D gene is TRBD1 (6 bases). There are 14 residues in the CDR3. The V and J ends lost 5 bases and 4 bases respectively, with 14 bases between them. The germline CDR1 and CDR2 sequences are MNHEY and SMNVEV (reference sequence). CDR3 in DNA: TGTGCCAGCAGTCGAACTGGACAGTTCTATGGCTACACCTTC. This gives the protein CASSRTGQFYGYTF.

The chain uses TRBV7-3 and TRBJ1-5; possibly TRBD1 for D (5 bases). Germline V gives CDR1 SGHTA, CDR2 FQGTGA. V was shortened by 5 bases and J by 0 bases, with 17 bases between the two germline ends. The CDR3 is 17 amino acids. CDR3 DNA: TGTGCCAGCAGCGAGACAGACAGTAGACTTAGCAATCAGCCCCAGCATTTT. Amino acid sequence: CASSETDSRLSNQPQHF.

This clone was observed a handful of times. The J gene is TRBJ1-2, the V gene TRBV6-5; D is possibly TRBD1 (5 bases). The CDR3 loop spans 16 amino acids. V shed 0 bases and J shed 8 bases, with 19 bases lying between them. Per germline, CDR1 MNHEY and CDR2 SVGAGI. DNA for the CDR3: TGTGCCAGCAGTTACTCGGGTAGGGGATTCAGCTTGGGCTACACCTTC. Translation gives CASSYSGRGFSLGYTF.